Sequencing of this T cell receptor (beta chain) was carried out in a study of CD8 T cells in ankylosing spondylitis. Construction of TCR beta libraries was performed using quantitative 5'-RACE with molecular barcodes. MiXCR, applied by TCRdb to the 5' RACE reads, yields one record per CDR3 protein. The table includes 200,000 to 300,000 distinct CDR3 sequences, about 10% detected once. At least ten counts were recorded for this clonotype. Its specificity is not known. Per the germline V gene, CDR1 is LGHNA and CDR2 is YNFKEQ. Trimming removed 0 bases at V and 5 bases at J, with 20 bases between. The CDR3 has 17 amino acids. The study, taken as a whole, reports: The disease-linked clones had a CD8+ phenotype and low blood frequencies. Ankylosing spondylitis blood appeared to carry a characteristic TCR beta motif of roughly eight highly homologous variants. As reported, disease-linked clones showed significant enrichment in matched ankylosing spondylitis synovial fluid.

Sequencing was done on a sample of blood, either unsorted or a sorted T cell fraction (not recorded which). The chain joins TRBV4-2 to TRBJ2-7; D not resolved. The origin of this receptor is a male donor with ankylosing spondylitis or in good health (not recorded which). CDR3 nucleotides: TGTGCCAGCAGCCAAGAAATTCTCCAGGCCCGAGGAGACGAGCAGTACTTC. Encoded protein: CASSQEILQARGDEQYF.